The 6 T cell receptor beta chains below were found in one sample sequenced in a study of beta chain features in type 1 diabetes. Expressed TCRB transcripts were sequenced because the isolated RNA had all been reverse transcribed beforehand. Sequencing was performed with immunoSEQ multiplex PCR; in TCRdb, only in-frame clones are kept and a portion is missing. The sample consists of about 300,000 clones, approximately 8.1% of them appearing once. Sequenced: central memory CD4+ T cells from blood. Receptor source: a woman aged 18-30 years in good health.

On this clone itself: At one end the junction does not follow the germline gene, possibly because of a read error. This rearrangement joins TRBV5-1 to TRBJ1-1, with D unresolved. Germline V gene sequence: CDR1 SGHRS, CDR2 YFSETQ. CDR3 length: 13 residues. CDR3 loop: CASSRQLNTEAFF. The CDR3 DNA reads TGTGCCAGCAGCCGCCAACTGAACACTGAAGCTTTCTTT.

This clone was detected ten times or more. The chain employs TRBV5-4 and TRBJ2-1; unclear D gene. Germline CDR1 reads SGHNT; CDR2 reads YYREEE (reference sequence). The V end was cut by 2 bases, the J end by 8 bases, with 11 bases between. There are 13 residues in the CDR3. CDR3 bases: TGTGCCAGCAGCTTACTCCGCCGGGATGAGCAGTTCTTC. Translating gives CASSLLRRDEQFF.

The rearrangement joins TRBV4-3 to TRBJ1-2; weak D call: TRBD1 (5 bases). CDR1 and CDR2 (germline): LGHNA, YSLEER. The CDR3 loop spans 15 amino acids. Trimming cost V 0 bases and J 4 bases, with 12 bases left between them. The CDR3 bases are TGCGCCAGCAGCCAAGATTCCGGGGCAACCTATGGCTACACCTTC. As protein: CASSQDSGATYGYTF.

This clone came up a few times. The chain recombines TRBV29-1 with TRBJ2-7; possibly TRBD2 for D (5 bases). The CDR3 totals 14 residues. The germline V and J ends were trimmed by 0 bases and 7 bases, with 16 bases remaining between them. In germline, CDR1 is SQVTM, CDR2 ANQGSEA. The CDR3: CSVEDHSSTGEQYF. The CDR3 DNA is TGCAGCGTTGAAGATCACAGTTCGACGGGGGAGCAGTACTTC.

The chain recombines TRBV19 with TRBJ1-3; perhaps TRBD1 as D (5 bases). CDR1 is LNHDA, CDR2 SQIVND, per germline (reference sequence). The CDR3 totals 16 residues. The V and J ends lost 6 bases and 2 bases respectively, with 17 bases between them. This CDR3 reads CASSGNSKGTGNTIYF. As DNA, the CDR3 is TGTGCCAGTAGCGGAAACTCTAAGGGGACTGGAAACACCATATATTTT.

This clone was observed a few times. The chain recombines TRBV11-2 with TRBJ1-1; D remains ambiguous. The ends were cut back, 4 bases at V and 6 bases at J, with 12 bases in the middle. This CDR3 has 13 residues. The germline V gene has CDR1 SGHAT and CDR2 FQNNGV. CDR3 in DNA: TGTGCCAGCAGCTACAGTAAGAGGCCTGAAGCTTTCTTT. This gives the protein CASSYSKRPEAFF.